These 7 T cell receptor beta chains were all obtained from the same sample, sequenced in a study of blood T cell repertoires in COVID-19. The repertoire was sequenced with immunoSEQ multiplex PCR; TCRdb's copy has only in-frame clones and lacks some. The sample carries fewer than 200,000 clones, approximately 86% recorded once. The sequencing sample was made of peripheral blood. Receptors originate from a woman between 45 and 65 years old with acute or convalescent COVID-19.

V gene TRBV6-5 combines with J gene TRBJ1-2, with 10 bases that match TRBD1. V was clipped by 0 bases and J by 8 bases; unmatched bases: 6. The CDR3 spans 15 residues. Germline V CDR1 and CDR2: MNHEY, SVGAGI. The CDR3 region has the DNA TGTGCCAGCAGTTACTCTGGGGGACAGGGGCGAGGCTACACCTTC. It codes for CASSYSGGQGRGYTF.

The chain couples TRBV7-2 to TRBJ1-1; the match to TRBD1 covers 9 bases. CDR1 is SGHTA and CDR2 is FQGNSA in the germline V gene. The CDR3 has 12 amino acids. V shed 5 bases, J shed 7 bases, and the junction held 2 bases outside the gene matches. CDR3 loop: CASSPDRGEAFF. In nucleotides, the CDR3 is TGTGCCAGCAGCCCGGACAGGGGTGAAGCTTTCTTT.

V is TRBV20-1 and J is TRBJ1-2; the match to TRBD1 covers 7 bases. The ends lost 3 bases at V and 4 bases at J; junction bases unmatched: 5. This CDR3 region has 13 residues. Germline V gene sequence: CDR1 DFQATT, CDR2 SNEGSKA (reference sequence). CDR3 in amino acids: CSASDRVLYGYTF. In DNA, the CDR3 is TGCAGTGCTAGTGACAGGGTTCTCTATGGCTACACCTTC.

In nucleotides, the CDR3 is TGTGCCAGCAGTTTAGACCGGGTTGAAAAACTGTTTTTT. This translates into CASSLDRVEKLFF. The chain is built from TRBV12-3 or TRBV12-4 and TRBJ1-4, with no clear D. The CDR3 has 13 residues. The V gene lost 1 base and the J gene lost 7 bases, with 7 bases spanning the gap.

This sequence joins TRBV27 and TRBJ1-1; a possible D gene is TRBD1 (6 bases). From germline, CDR1 is MNHEY and CDR2 SMNVEV (reference sequence). The CDR3 extends over 14 amino acids. The V end was cut by 7 bases, the J end by 4 bases, with 16 bases between. The CDR3 reads CASKRQALGTEAFF. CDR3 bases: TGTGCCAGCAAACGACAGGCGTTGGGCACTGAAGCTTTCTTT.

This clone was found once. Sequence at one end of the junction differs from germline and may be a read error. The rearrangement joins TRBV20-1 to TRBJ1-2; 7 nucleotides line up with TRBD1. The CDR3 length is 11 residues. Germline values: CDR1 DFQATT, CDR2 SNEGSKA (reference sequence). The CDR3 here is CSAGGPSKGQF. CDR3 DNA: TGCAGTGCTGGGGGCCCCTCAAAGGGACAGTTC.

This clone has more than one count but fewer than ten. The chain uses TRBV6-2 or TRBV6-3 and TRBJ1-1, with 9 bases fitting TRBD1. The V segment lost 4 bases and the J segment 1 base; nucleotides outside the gene matches: 4. Germline CDR1 reads MNHEY; CDR2 reads SVGEGT. The CDR3 runs to 15 residues. CDR3 protein: CASSSTGQGNTEAFF. The CDR3 DNA is TGTGCCAGCAGTTCGACGGGACAGGGGAACACTGAAGCTTTCTTT.